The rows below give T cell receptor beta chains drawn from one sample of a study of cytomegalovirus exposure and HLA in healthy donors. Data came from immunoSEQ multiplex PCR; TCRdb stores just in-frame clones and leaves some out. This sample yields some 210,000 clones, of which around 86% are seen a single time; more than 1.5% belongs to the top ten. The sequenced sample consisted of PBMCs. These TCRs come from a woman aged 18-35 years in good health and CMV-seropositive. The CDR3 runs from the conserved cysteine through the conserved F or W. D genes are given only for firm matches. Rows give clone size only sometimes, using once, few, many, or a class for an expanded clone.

CASSLWTGRSFQPQHF	TGTGCCAGCAGTTTATGGACAGGGAGGTCGTTTCAGCCCCAGCATTTT	TRBD1	-	TRBV28	TRBJ1-5
CASSPIAGGSYEQYF	TGTGCCAGCAGTCCTATAGCGGGAGGCTCCTACGAGCAGTACTTC	TRBD2	-	TRBV27	TRBJ2-7
CASRVGVTQYF	TGTGCCAGCCGCGTAGGGGTTACGCAGTATTTT	-	-	TRBV19	TRBJ2-3
CAWKGWGGRNEQFF	TGTGCCTGGAAGGGGTGGGGGGGGAGGAATGAGCAGTTCTTC	TRBD2	-	TRBV30	TRBJ2-1
CASSVRNGQWNTEAFF	TGTGCCAGCAGTGTTCGGAATGGACAGTGGAACACTGAAGCTTTCTTT	-	-	TRBV28	TRBJ1-1
CASGMTGEVVPPQHF	TGTGCTAGTGGAATGACAGGGGAGGTTGTTCCGCCCCAGCATTTT	TRBD1	few	TRBV12-5	TRBJ1-5
CASSLRQIYEQYF	TGTGCCAGCAGCTTGCGACAAATCTACGAGCAGTACTTC	-	-	TRBV5-8	TRBJ2-7
CASFRTKGATEAFF	TGTGCCAGTTTCCGTACCAAGGGGGCCACTGAAGCTTTCTTT	TRBD1	-	TRBV19	TRBJ1-1
CASSRTRGYGQYF	TGTGCCAGCAGCCGGACGAGGGGGTACGGGCAGTACTTC	-	-	TRBV5-6	TRBJ2-7
CSVQGATNEKLFF	TGCAGCGTCCAGGGGGCGACTAATGAAAAACTGTTTTTT	TRBD1	-	TRBV29-1	TRBJ1-4
CATVDRVGFQDEQYF	TGTGCCACCGTAGACAGGGTAGGTTTTCAAGACGAGCAGTACTTC	TRBD1	-	TRBV28	TRBJ2-7
CASSRQTGRNTEAFF	TGTGCCAGCAGCCGCCAGACAGGGAGGAACACTGAAGCTTTCTTT	TRBD1	-	TRBV6-6	TRBJ1-1
CASSLGQGNEQYF	TGTGCCAGCAGCCTGGGACAGGGGAACGAGCAGTACTTC	TRBD1	-	TRBV6-5	TRBJ2-7
CATSRGKNTEAFF	TGTGCCACCAGCAGAGGTAAGAACACTGAAGCTTTCTTT	-	-	TRBV15	TRBJ1-1
CASSFGYGEYNEQFF	TGTGCCAGCAGTTTCGGATACGGGGAGTACAATGAGCAGTTCTTC	-	-	TRBV6-5	TRBJ2-1
CAINGGFSYEQYF	TGTGCCATCAACGGGGGATTCTCCTACGAGCAGTACTTC	-	few	TRBV10-3	TRBJ2-7
CASSSTSGRVQWNEQFF	TGTGCCAGCAGCTCCACTAGCGGGAGGGTTCAGTGGAATGAGCAGTTCTTC	TRBD2	-	TRBV7-9	TRBJ2-1
CATSRADRLAGTNEQFF	TGTGCCACCAGCAGAGCCGACCGACTAGCGGGTACCAATGAGCAGTTCTTC	TRBD2	-	TRBV15	TRBJ2-1
CASSPLAYNTGELFF	TGTGCCAGCTCACCGCTTGCGTATAACACCGGGGAGCTGTTTTTT	-	-	TRBV18	TRBJ2-2
CASSQDYRGGTEAFF	TGTGCCAGCAGCCAAGACTACAGGGGTGGAACTGAAGCTTTCTTT	TRBD1	-	TRBV4-2	TRBJ1-1
CASSHRTGGLGEQYF	TGTGCCAGCAGCCATAGGACAGGGGGCTTAGGCGAGCAGTACTTC	TRBD1	-	TRBV28	TRBJ2-7
CASTSRQEQFF	TGTGCCAGCACCTCCCGTCAGGAGCAGTTCTTC	-	-	TRBV27	TRBJ2-1
CASSADRGGETQYF	TGTGCCAGCAGCGCCGACAGGGGGGGAGAGACCCAGTACTTC	TRBD1	-	TRBV6-1	TRBJ2-5
CASSRGQGAVYTGELFF	TGCGCCAGCAGCCGGGGACAGGGGGCGGTCTACACCGGGGAGCTGTTTTTT	TRBD1	-	TRBV4-1	TRBJ2-2
CASSITLWTGRSTNVLTF	TGTGCCAGTAGTATCACCCTCTGGACAGGGAGAAGCACCAACGTCCTGACTTTC	TRBD1	-	TRBV19	TRBJ2-6
CASSSGTSVNEQFF	TGTGCCAGCAGCTCCGGGACTAGCGTCAATGAGCAGTTCTTC	TRBD2	-	TRBV7-9	TRBJ2-1
CASSSTGAAGELFF	TGTGCCAGCTCCAGTACAGGGGCCGCCGGGGAGCTGTTTTTT	TRBD1	-	TRBV28	TRBJ2-2
CASSVGKFGEQYF	TGTGCCAGCAGCGTAGGTAAGTTCGGCGAGCAGTACTTC	-	once	TRBV9	TRBJ2-7
CASSHTPTGPFNYGYTF	TGTGCCAGCAGCCACACACCTACAGGACCCTTCAACTATGGCTACACCTTC	-	once	TRBV7-9	TRBJ1-2
CASSLLAGGGKLFF	TGTGCCAGCAGTTTATTGGCAGGGGGCGGAAAACTGTTTTTT	TRBD1	-	TRBV28	TRBJ1-4
CASSLGGTGELFF	TGTGCCAGCAGCTTGGGCGGCACCGGGGAGCTGTTTTTT	-	-	TRBV5-6	TRBJ2-2
CASSLGPSGTYEQYF	TGCGCCAGCAGCCTCGGGCCTAGCGGGACCTACGAGCAGTACTTC	TRBD2	-	TRBV4-1	TRBJ2-7
CASSPTLNTEAFF	TGTGCCAGCAGTCCAACACTGAACACTGAAGCTTTCTTT	-	-	TRBV7-7	TRBJ1-1
CASSWDRGIREQYF	TGTGCCAGCAGTTGGGACAGGGGGATACGGGAGCAGTACTTC	TRBD1	once	TRBV6-5	TRBJ2-7
CASAPTLGPSSYNEQFF	TGTGCTAGTGCTCCTACGTTGGGCCCGAGCTCCTACAATGAGCAGTTCTTC	-	once	TRBV12-5	TRBJ2-1
CASRRTGRDQPQHF	TGTGCCAGCAGACGGACAGGGCGCGATCAGCCCCAGCATTTT	TRBD1	few	TRBV2	TRBJ1-5
CASRGQRDTYEQYF	TGTGCCAGCAGAGGACAGCGAGATACCTACGAGCAGTACTTC	-	once	TRBV27	TRBJ2-7
CASSESVTSGSRNEQFF	TGCGCCAGCAGTGAGAGTGTGACTAGCGGGAGTCGCAATGAGCAGTTCTTC	TRBD2	-	TRBV10-1	TRBJ2-1
CASSLEGTGLSGANVLTF	TGTGCCAGCAGCTTAGAGGGGACAGGACTCTCTGGGGCCAACGTCCTGACTTTC	TRBD1	-	TRBV7-6	TRBJ2-6
CASSFLGENTEAFF	TGTGCCAGCAGTTTTCTGGGAGAGAACACTGAAGCTTTCTTT	-	-	TRBV27	TRBJ1-1
CASSFSGGDDTGELFF	TGTGCCAGCAGTTTCTCTGGGGGGGACGACACCGGGGAGCTGTTTTTT	TRBD2	-	TRBV28	TRBJ2-2